This passage covers 13 T cell receptor beta chains from one sample sequenced in a study of shared clonotypes between healthy human individuals (dated by TCRdb to about 2020). CD8 naive samples consisted of CD45RO-negative cells that were positively selected for CCR7, yielding a CD45RA+CCR7+ population without TemRA cells. Libraries came from the immunoSEQ multiplex PCR assay. TCRdb carries this immuneACCESS record with in-frame sequences only. Its versions omit some clonotypes, under half of them owing to an unresolved V gene in the studies checked, with the rest unexplained. Across this sample there are more than 2 million clones, with roughly 95% seen only once. Approximately 1.6% of the sample rests with the top ten. Sample: naive CD8+ T cells from PBMCs. This specimen's cell subset or site label, per the study, means: CD45RA+CCR7+. The receptor source for this set is a man aged 18 to 30 in good health. Some clones in this sample may be carry-over from other donors' samples.

The gene calls are TRBV7-9 and TRBJ1-1; no clear D. The CDR3 runs to 13 residues. Deletions cut 5 bases from V and 0 bases from J, with 7 bases between. Germline assignment: CDR1 SEHNR and CDR2 FQNEAQ (reference sequence). In DNA form, the CDR3 reads TGTGCCAGCAGCCAAACTTTGAACACTGAAGCTTTCTTT. Encoded protein: CASSQTLNTEAFF.

The genes are TRBV6-5 and TRBJ1-1; D call uncertain. The CDR3 extends over 16 amino acids. V was cut by 2 bases and J by 2 bases, with 15 bases left in between. The germline CDR1 and CDR2 sequences are MNHEY and SVGAGI. In DNA, the CDR3 is TGTGCCAGCAGTTACAGACAAGCAATACAAAACACTGAAGCTTTCTTT. Protein: CASSYRQAIQNTEAFF.

The chain joins TRBV4-1 to TRBJ2-5; the match to TRBD1 covers 9 bases. V shed 8 bases and J 2 bases; nucleotides not matched to a gene: 3. The CDR3 sequence is 13 residues long. Germline CDR1 MGHRA, CDR2 YSYEKL. The CDR3 DNA follows: TGCGCCAGCGCTGACAGGGGGCAAGAGACCCAGTACTTC. Amino acid sequence: CASADRGQETQYF.

CDR3 nucleotide sequence: TGTGCCAGTAGCCTGCTGACAATCCGGGACAGAAGGATCACCGGGGAGCTGTTTTTT. It specifies CASSLLTIRDRRITGELFF. The J gene is TRBJ2-2, the V gene TRBV19; 7 nucleotides line up with TRBD1. CDR1 is LNHDA and CDR2 is SQIVND in the germline V gene (reference sequence). The CDR3 length is 19 residues. The V segment lost 6 bases and the J segment 4 bases; nucleotides outside the gene matches: 20.

The V call is TRBV29-1, the J call TRBJ2-7; D gene unclear. Germline V lookup: CDR1 SQVTM, CDR2 ANQGSEA. The V end lost 7 bases, the J end lost 2 bases, and 18 bases lay between the germline ends. The CDR3 totals 14 residues. The CDR3 nucleotides read TGCAGCGCCTATCTGGACGGCAGACCCTACGAGCAGTACTTC. Translation gives CSAYLDGRPYEQYF.

This clone was seen once. CDR3: CASSSRTSGDADTQYF. Here the CDR3 DNA reads TGTGCCAGCAGTTCCCGGACTAGCGGGGATGCAGATACGCAGTATTTT. The rearrangement joins TRBV27 to TRBJ2-3; TRBD2 aligns across 12 bases. Germline V gene lookup returns CDR1 MNHEY and CDR2 SMNVEV (reference sequence). The ends lost 4 bases at V and 4 bases at J; junction bases unmatched: 6. This CDR3 has 16 amino acids.

This chain joins TRBV25-1 and TRBJ2-1; D uncertain. The CDR3 is 16 amino acids. CDR1 and CDR2 (germline): MGHDK, SYGVNS. V was trimmed by 4 bases and J by 5 bases, leaving 18 bases between them. Here the CDR3 reads CASSVRGQGGDNEQFF. The CDR3 bases are TGTGCCAGCAGTGTCCGTGGGCAAGGTGGGGACAATGAGCAGTTCTTC.

The rearrangement links TRBV6-5 to TRBJ2-3; no reliable D call. Trimming left V 8 bases short and J 3 bases short, with 12 bases between. Per the germline V gene, CDR1 is MNHEY and CDR2 is SVGAGI. CDR3 length: 13 amino acids. The CDR3 nucleotides read TGTGCCAGCGGGTACCAGGTGACAGATACGCAGTATTTT. Amino acids: CASGYQVTDTQYF.

The chain recombines TRBV7-9 with TRBJ2-2, with TRBD2 matching over 11 bases. V was clipped by 5 bases and J by 5 bases; unmatched bases: 7. Germline CDR1 and CDR2: SEHNR and FQNEAQ (reference sequence). This CDR3 spans 16 amino acids. Here the CDR3 reads CASSLRTSGFTGELFF. The CDR3 DNA follows: TGTGCCAGCAGCCTCCGGACTAGCGGGTTTACCGGGGAGCTGTTTTTT.

Note on this clone: Sequence at one end of the junction differs from germline and may be a read error. CDR3 in amino acids: CASSLSLYTGQTF. The CDR3 DNA is TGTGCCAGCAGTTTATCCCTTTACACAGGACAAACTTTC. This chain connects TRBV27 to TRBJ1-2; perhaps TRBD1 as D (5 bases). CDR1 and CDR2 from the germline V gene are MNHEY and SMNVEV (reference sequence). The CDR3 is made up of 13 amino acids.

This rearrangement joins TRBV27 to TRBJ2-7; D tentatively fits TRBD1 or TRBD2 (6 bases each). V shed 3 bases and J shed 5 bases, with 14 bases lying between them. Germline CDR1 MNHEY, CDR2 SMNVEV (reference sequence). The CDR3 has 14 residues. CDR3: CASSFGGQGNEQYF. The CDR3, as DNA: TGTGCCAGCAGTTTCGGGGGCCAGGGGAACGAGCAGTACTTC.

The CDR3 DNA is TGTGCCAGCAGTTGGGGAAAGGGTGGCCACGAGCAGTACTTC. Its translation is CASSWGKGGHEQYF. The rearrangement joins TRBV5-5 to TRBJ2-7, with no clear D. The germline V gene has CDR1 SGHKS and CDR2 YYEKEE (reference sequence). V lost 5 bases to trimming and J lost 5 bases, with 17 bases between them. The CDR3 has 14 residues. Variable domain in full (rest from reference TRBV5-5 and TRBJ2-7): DAGVTQSPTHLIKTRGQQVTLRCSPISGHKSVSWYQQVLGQGPQFIFQYYEKEERGRGNFPDRFSARQFPNYSSELNVNALLLGDSALYLCASSWGKGGHEQYFGPGTRLTVT.

The chain employs TRBV28 and TRBJ2-1; D might be TRBD2 (5 bases). The CDR3 sequence is 14 residues long. Trimming cost V 6 bases and J 0 bases, with 9 bases left between them. Germline V lookup: CDR1 MDHEN, CDR2 SYDVKM. This CDR3 is CASSQTSSYNEQFF. The CDR3, as DNA: TGTGCCAGCAGCCAAACTAGCTCCTACAATGAGCAGTTCTTC.